These 4 T cell receptor beta chains originate from one sample sequenced in a study of cytomegalovirus exposure and HLA in healthy donors. The PCR contained 60 Vbeta and 13 Jbeta primers. Sequenced by immunoSEQ multiplex PCR; TCRdb stores in-frame clones only, minus some. The repertoire holds about 33,000 clones, about 53% seen once, with around 6.5% in the top ten. Material for sequencing was PBMCs. These receptors came from a woman aged 40 to 49 in good health and CMV-seropositive.

This clone showed up just a few times. The chain has TRBV7-9 and TRBJ1-6; no clear D. The germline CDR1 and CDR2 sequences are SEHNR and FQNEAQ (reference sequence). This CDR3 is built from 14 residues. Trimming pared 6 bases from V and 10 bases from J, leaving 16 bases between. The CDR3 sequence is CASRETGRYSPLHF. CDR3 nucleotide sequence: TGTGCCAGCAGAGAGACGGGAAGATACTCACCCCTCCACTTT.

The gene calls are TRBV27 and TRBJ1-6; D unclear. Germline V gene sequence: CDR1 MNHEY, CDR2 SMNVEV (reference sequence). The germline V and J ends were trimmed by 0 bases and 6 bases, with 3 bases remaining between them. The CDR3 has 13 residues. The CDR3 protein is CASSLSRNSPLHF. CDR3 in DNA: TGTGCCAGCAGTTTATCCCGTAATTCACCCCTCCACTTT.

The chain links TRBV9 to TRBJ2-1; TRBD1 matches 9 bases. J gave up 3 bases and V 3 bases, and 7 bases lay outside the gene matches. From germline, CDR1 is SGDLS and CDR2 YYNGEE. The CDR3 contains 16 residues. The CDR3 nucleotides read TGTGCCAGCAGCGCTGGAGGGGGACAGGGCTACAATGAGCAGTTCTTC. It codes for CASSAGGGQGYNEQFF. Supplemented by reference TRBV9 and TRBJ2-1, the full variable domain reads DSGVTQTPKHLITATGQRVTLRCSPRSGDLSVYWYQQSLDQGLQFLIQYYNGEERAKGNILERFSAQQFPDLHSELNLSSLELGDSALYFCASSAGGGQGYNEQFFGPGTRLTVL.

This sequence joins TRBV6-5 and TRBJ2-1; TRBD2 is a possible D gene (5 bases). This CDR3 is 14 amino acids long. Deletions cut 8 bases from V and 3 bases from J, with 14 bases between. Looked up from germline, CDR1 is MNHEY and CDR2 is SVGAGI. Here the CDR3 reads CASGHTGSYNEQFF. The CDR3 nucleotides are TGTGCCAGCGGCCATACGGGGAGCTACAATGAGCAGTTCTTC.